The clone carrying this T cell receptor beta chain was recorded at least ten times. TCRdb itself ran the reads through MiXCR, one entry per CDR3 protein. The data show approximately 76,000 distinct CDR3 sequences, 3% to 4.5% seen once. Germline CDR1 SGHTA, CDR2 FQGNSA. With 4 bases removed from V and 0 bases from J, the gap between germline ends came to 12 bases. The CDR3 is made up of 15 amino acids. This sample stems from a study of T cell repertoires in cytomegalovirus infection. The sequence was obtained from a human donor in good health (CMV status not recorded). Some clones in this sample may be carry-over from other donors' samples. J is TRBJ1-2 and V is TRBV7-2, with D maybe TRBD1 (5 bases). Sample: PBMCs. Written as DNA, the CDR3 is TGTGCCAGCAGCTGGTCGACAGACTCTAACTATGGCTACACCTTC. It translates to CASSWSTDSNYGYTF.